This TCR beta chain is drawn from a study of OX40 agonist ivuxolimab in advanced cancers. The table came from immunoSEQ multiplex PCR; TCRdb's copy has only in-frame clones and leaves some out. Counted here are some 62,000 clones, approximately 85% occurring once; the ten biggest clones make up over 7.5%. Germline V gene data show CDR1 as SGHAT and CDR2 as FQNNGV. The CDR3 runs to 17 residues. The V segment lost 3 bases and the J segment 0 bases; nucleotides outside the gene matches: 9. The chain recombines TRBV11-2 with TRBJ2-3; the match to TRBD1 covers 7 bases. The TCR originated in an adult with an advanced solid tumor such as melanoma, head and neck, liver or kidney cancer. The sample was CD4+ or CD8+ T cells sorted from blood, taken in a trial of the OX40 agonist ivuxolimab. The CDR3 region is CASSFLSGQDSTDTQYF. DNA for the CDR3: TGTGCCAGCAGCTTTCTCTCCGGACAGGATAGCACAGATACGCAGTATTTT.